The clone carrying this T cell receptor (beta chain) turned up a few times. This entry is derived from a study of T-cell reconstitution after alpha-beta-depleted transplantation in children. Unique molecular identifiers tagged the TCRbeta library. TCRdb ran MiXCR on the PCR reads and lists one entry per CDR3 protein. The repertoire holds about 340,000 distinct CDR3 sequences, with under 13% as singletons. This CDR3 region has 15 residues. Trimming took 6 bases from V and 4 from J; bases not matched to a gene: 12. The sequences come from PBMCs from the stem cell graft donor, collected from the stem cell graft. This TCR was recovered from a human donor who donated a stem cell graft to a child with acute lymphoblastic leukemia. The V gene is TRBV12-3 or TRBV12-4, the J gene TRBJ2-7; TRBD1 agrees at 7 bases. This CDR3 reads CASRGVARGLYEQYF. The CDR3, as DNA: TGTGCCAGCAGGGGAGTAGCAAGGGGGCTTTACGAGCAGTACTTC.